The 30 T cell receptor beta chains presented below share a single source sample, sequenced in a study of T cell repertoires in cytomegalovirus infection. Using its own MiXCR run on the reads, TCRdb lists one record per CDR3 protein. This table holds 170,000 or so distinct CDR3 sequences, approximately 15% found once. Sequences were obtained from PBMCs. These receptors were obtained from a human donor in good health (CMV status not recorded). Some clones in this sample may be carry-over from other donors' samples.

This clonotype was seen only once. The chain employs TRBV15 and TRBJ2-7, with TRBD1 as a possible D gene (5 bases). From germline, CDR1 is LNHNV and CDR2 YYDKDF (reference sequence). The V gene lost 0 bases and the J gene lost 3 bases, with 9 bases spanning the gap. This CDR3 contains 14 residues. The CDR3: CATSREGVNYEQYF. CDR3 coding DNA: TGTGCCACCAGCAGAGAAGGGGTCAACTACGAGCAGTACTTC.

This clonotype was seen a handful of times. CDR3 DNA: TGCGCCAGCAGCTTGGGACTAGCGGGAGGTTACAATGAGCAGTTCTTC. This encodes CASSLGLAGGYNEQFF. The gene calls are TRBV5-1 and TRBJ2-1; 13 bases agree with TRBD2. The CDR3 contains 16 residues. V lost 0 bases, J lost 4 bases, and 1 base stayed unmatched. Germline-derived CDR1 and CDR2 are SGHRS and YFSETQ.

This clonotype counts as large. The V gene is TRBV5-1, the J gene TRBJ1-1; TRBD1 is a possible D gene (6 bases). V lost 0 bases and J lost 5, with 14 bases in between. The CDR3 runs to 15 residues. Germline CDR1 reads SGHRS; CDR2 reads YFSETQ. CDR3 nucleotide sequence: TGCGCCAGCAGCTTGGCCACAGGGTTGGGAACTGAAGCTTTCTTT. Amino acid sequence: CASSLATGLGTEAFF.

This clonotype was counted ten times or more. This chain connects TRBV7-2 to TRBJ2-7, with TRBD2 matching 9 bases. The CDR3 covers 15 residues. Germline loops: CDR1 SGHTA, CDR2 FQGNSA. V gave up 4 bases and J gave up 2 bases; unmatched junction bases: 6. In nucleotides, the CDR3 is TGTGCCAGCAGCTCAACCCTAGCGGGAACCTACGAGCAGTACTTC. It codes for CASSSTLAGTYEQYF.

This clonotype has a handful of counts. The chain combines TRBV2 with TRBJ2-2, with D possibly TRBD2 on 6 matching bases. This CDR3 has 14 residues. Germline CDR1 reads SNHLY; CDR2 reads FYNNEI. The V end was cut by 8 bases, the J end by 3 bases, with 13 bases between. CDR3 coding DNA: TGTGCCAGCCGGGCGGGGCCCTACACCGGGGAGCTGTTTTTT. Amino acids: CASRAGPYTGELFF.

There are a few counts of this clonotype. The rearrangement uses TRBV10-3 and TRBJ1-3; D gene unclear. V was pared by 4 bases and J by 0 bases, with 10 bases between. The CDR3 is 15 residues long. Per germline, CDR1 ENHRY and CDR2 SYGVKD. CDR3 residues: CAISGGSDSGNTIYF. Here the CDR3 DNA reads TGTGCCATCAGTGGGGGTTCCGACTCTGGAAACACCATATATTTT.

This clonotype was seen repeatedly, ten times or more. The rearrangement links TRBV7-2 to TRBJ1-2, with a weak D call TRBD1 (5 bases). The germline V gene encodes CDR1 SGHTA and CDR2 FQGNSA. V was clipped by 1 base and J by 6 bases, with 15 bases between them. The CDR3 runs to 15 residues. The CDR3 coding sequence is TGTGCCAGCAGCTTAGGAGGGACGGTGAACCATGGCTACACCTTC. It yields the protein CASSLGGTVNHGYTF.

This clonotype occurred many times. The CDR3 is CASSFRTMNTEAFF. The CDR3 nucleotides read TGTGCCAGCAGCTTTCGGACAATGAACACTGAAGCTTTCTTT. The chain recombines TRBV7-4 with TRBJ1-1; tentative D call: TRBD1 (5 bases). This CDR3 comprises 14 residues. Trimming stripped 3 bases from V and 0 bases from J, with 8 bases between. Germline V lookup: CDR1 SGHVT, CDR2 SQSDAQ.

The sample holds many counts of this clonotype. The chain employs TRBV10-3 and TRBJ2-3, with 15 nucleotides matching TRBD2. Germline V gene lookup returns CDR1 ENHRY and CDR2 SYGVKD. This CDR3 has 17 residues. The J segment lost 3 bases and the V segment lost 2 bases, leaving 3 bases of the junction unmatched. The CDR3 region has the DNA TGTGCCATCAGTGAGATAGGGACTAGCGGGAGGACAGATACGCAGTATTTT. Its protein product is CAISEIGTSGRTDTQYF.

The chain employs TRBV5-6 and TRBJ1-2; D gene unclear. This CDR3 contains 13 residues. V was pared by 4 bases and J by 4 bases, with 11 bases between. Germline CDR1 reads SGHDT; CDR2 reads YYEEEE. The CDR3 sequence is CASSLDTFYGYTF. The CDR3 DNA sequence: TGTGCCAGCAGCCTTGACACCTTCTATGGCTACACCTTC.

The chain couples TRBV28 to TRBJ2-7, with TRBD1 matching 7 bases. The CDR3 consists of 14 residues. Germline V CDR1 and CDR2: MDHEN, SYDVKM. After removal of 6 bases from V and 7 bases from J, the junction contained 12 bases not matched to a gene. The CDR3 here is CASSLDRVLGEQYF. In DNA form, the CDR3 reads TGTGCCAGCAGCCTTGACAGGGTCCTAGGGGAGCAGTACTTC.

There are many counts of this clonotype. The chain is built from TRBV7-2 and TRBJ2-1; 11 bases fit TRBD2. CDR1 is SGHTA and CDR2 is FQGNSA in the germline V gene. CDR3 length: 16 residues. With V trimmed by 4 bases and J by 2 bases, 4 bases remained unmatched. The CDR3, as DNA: TGTGCCAGCAGCTCCCAGGGACTAGCGGCCTACAATGAGCAGTTCTTC. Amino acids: CASSSQGLAAYNEQFF.

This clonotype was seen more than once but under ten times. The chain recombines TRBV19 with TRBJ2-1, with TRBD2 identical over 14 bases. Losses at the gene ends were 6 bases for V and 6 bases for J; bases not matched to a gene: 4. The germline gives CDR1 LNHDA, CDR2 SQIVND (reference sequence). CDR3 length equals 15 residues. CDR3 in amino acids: CASSIGLAGGNEQFF. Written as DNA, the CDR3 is TGTGCCAGTAGCATCGGACTAGCGGGAGGCAATGAGCAGTTCTTC.

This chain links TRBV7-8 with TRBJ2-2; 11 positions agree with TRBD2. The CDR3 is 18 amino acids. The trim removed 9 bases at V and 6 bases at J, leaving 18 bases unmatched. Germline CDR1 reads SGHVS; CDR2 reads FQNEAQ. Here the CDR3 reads CARSPPRRLAGMAGELFF. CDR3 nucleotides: TGTGCCAGGAGCCCCCCCAGGCGACTAGCGGGAATGGCCGGGGAGCTGTTTTTT.

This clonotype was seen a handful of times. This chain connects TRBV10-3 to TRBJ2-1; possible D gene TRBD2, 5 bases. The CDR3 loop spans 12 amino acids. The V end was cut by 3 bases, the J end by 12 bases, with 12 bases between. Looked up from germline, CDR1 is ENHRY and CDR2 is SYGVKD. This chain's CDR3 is CAISDAGLAQFF. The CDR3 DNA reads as TGTGCCATCAGTGATGCTGGGCTAGCGCAGTTCTTC.

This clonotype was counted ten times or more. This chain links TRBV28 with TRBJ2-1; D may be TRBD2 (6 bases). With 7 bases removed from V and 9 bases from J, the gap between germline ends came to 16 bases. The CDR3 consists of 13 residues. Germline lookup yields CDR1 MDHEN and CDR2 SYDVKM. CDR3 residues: CASMAPRLGEQFF. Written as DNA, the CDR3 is TGTGCCAGCATGGCCCCTCGACTAGGTGAGCAGTTCTTC. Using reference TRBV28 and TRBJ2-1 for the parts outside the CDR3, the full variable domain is DVKVTQSSRYLVKRTGEKVFLECVQDMDHENMFWYRQDPGLGLRLIYFSYDVKMKEKGDIPEGYSVSREKKERFSLILESASTNQTSMYLCASMAPRLGEQFFGPGTRLTVL.

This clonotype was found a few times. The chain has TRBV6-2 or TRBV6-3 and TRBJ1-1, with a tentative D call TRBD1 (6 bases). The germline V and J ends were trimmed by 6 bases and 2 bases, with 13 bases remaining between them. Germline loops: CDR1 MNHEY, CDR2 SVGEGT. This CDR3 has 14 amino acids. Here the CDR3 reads CASSRTDPNTEAFF. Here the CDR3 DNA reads TGTGCCAGCAGCCGGACAGACCCTAACACTGAAGCTTTCTTT.

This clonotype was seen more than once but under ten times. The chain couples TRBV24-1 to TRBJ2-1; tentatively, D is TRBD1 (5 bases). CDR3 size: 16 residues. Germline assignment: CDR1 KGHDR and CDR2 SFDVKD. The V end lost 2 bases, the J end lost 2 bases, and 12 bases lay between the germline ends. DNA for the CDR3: TGTGCCACCAGTGATTCCTACGACAGCACCTACAATGAGCAGTTCTTC. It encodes CATSDSYDSTYNEQFF.

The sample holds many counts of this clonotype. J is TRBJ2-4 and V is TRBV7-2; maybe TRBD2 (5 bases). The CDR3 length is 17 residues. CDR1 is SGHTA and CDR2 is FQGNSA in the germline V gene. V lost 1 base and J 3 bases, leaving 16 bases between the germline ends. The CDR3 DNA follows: TGTGCCAGCAGCTTAGTCCACGGGGTCCCTAGCAAAAACATTCAGTACTTC. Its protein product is CASSLVHGVPSKNIQYF. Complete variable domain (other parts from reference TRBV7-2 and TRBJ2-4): GAGVSQSPSNKVTEKGKDVELRCDPISGHTALYWYRQSLGQGLEFLIYFQGNSAPDKSGLPSDRFSAERTGGSVSTLTIQRTQQEDSAVYLCASSLVHGVPSKNIQYFGAGTRLSVL.

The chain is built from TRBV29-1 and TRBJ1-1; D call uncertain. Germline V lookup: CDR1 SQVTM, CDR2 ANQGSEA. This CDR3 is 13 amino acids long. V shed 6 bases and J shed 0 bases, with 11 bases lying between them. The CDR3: CSVTPRVNTEAFF. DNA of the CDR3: TGCAGCGTGACCCCCCGGGTGAACACTGAAGCTTTCTTT.

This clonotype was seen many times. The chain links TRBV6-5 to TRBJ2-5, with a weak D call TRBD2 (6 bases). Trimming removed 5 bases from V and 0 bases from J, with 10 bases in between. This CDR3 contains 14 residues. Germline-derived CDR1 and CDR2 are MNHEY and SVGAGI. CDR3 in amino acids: CASSPGLNQETQYF. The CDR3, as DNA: TGTGCCAGCAGTCCCGGACTAAACCAAGAGACCCAGTACTTC.

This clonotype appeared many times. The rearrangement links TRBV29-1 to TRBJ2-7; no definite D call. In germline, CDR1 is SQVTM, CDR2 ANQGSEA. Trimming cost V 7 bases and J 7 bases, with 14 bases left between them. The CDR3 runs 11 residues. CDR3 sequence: CSGLGPTEQYF. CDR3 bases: TGCAGCGGCCTAGGTCCTACGGAGCAGTACTTC.

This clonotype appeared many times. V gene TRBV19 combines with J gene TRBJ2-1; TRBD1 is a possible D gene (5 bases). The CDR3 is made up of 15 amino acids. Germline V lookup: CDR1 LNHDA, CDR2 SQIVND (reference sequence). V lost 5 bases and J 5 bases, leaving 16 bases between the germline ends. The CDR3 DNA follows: TGTGCCAGTAGTTCTCAGGGTGGCCGAGACAATGAGCAGTTCTTC. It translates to CASSSQGGRDNEQFF.

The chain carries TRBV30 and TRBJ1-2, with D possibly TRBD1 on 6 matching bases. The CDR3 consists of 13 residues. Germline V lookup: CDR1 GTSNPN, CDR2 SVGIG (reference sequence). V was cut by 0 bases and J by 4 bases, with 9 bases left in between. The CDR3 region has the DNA TGTGCCTGGAGTGTACAGGGACCCTATGGCTACACCTTC. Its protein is CAWSVQGPYGYTF.

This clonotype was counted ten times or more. The CDR3 region is CASNIWGTSSYNEQFF. CDR3 nucleotide sequence: TGTGCCAGCAACATCTGGGGGACTAGCTCCTACAATGAGCAGTTCTTC. J is TRBJ2-1 and V is TRBV7-9; 8 bases line up with TRBD2. In germline, CDR1 is SEHNR, CDR2 FQNEAQ (reference sequence). V lost 7 bases, J lost 0 bases, and 8 bases stayed unmatched. This CDR3 has 16 amino acids. The full variable domain, with the rest looked up from reference TRBV7-9 and TRBJ2-1, is DTGVSQNPRHKITKRGQNVTFRCDPISEHNRLYWYRQTLGQGPEFLTYFQNEAQLEKSRLLSDRFSAERPKGSFSTLEIQRTEQGDSAMYLCASNIWGTSSYNEQFFGPGTRLTVL.

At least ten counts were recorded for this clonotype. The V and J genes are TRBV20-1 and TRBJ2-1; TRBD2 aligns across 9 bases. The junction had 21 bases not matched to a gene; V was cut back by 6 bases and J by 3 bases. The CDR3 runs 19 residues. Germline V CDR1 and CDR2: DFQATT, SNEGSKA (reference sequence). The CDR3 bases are TGCAGTGCCAAGACCGGGTTGGGTAGCGGGAGAGTCTTCTACAATGAGCAGTTCTTC. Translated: CSAKTGLGSGRVFYNEQFF.

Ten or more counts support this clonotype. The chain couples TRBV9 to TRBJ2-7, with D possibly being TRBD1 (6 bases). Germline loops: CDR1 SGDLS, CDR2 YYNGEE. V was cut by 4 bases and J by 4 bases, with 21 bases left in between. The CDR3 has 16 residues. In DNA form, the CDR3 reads TGTGCCAGCAGCAAGGCCGGACAGACGTCTCGATACGAGCAGTACTTC. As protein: CASSKAGQTSRYEQYF.

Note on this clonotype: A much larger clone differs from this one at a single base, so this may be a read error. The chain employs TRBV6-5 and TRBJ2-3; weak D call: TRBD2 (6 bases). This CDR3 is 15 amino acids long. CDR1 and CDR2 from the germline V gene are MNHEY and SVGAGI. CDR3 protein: CARSYEGGRLDTQYF. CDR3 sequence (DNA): TGTGCCCGCAGTTACGAGGGAGGTCGTTTAGATACGCAGTATTTT.

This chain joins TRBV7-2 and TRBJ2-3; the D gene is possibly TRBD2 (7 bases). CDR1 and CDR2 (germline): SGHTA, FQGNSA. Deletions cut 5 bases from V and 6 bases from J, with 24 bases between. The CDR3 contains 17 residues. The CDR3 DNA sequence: TGTGCCAGCAGCCCCCTGGGGAAACGGGGGGCCTGGGATACGCAGTATTTT. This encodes CASSPLGKRGAWDTQYF. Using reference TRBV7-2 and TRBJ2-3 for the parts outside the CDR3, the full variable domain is GAGVSQSPSNKVTEKGKDVELRCDPISGHTALYWYRQSLGQGLEFLIYFQGNSAPDKSGLPSDRFSAERTGGSVSTLTIQRTQQEDSAVYLCASSPLGKRGAWDTQYFGPGTRLTVL.

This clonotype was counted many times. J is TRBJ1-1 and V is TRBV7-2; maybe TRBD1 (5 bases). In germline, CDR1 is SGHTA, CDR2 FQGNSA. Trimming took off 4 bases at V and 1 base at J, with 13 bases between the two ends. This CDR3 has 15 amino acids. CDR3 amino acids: CASSWGPGANTEAFF. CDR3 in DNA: TGTGCCAGCAGCTGGGGACCCGGCGCGAACACTGAAGCTTTCTTT.